Listed below are T cell receptor beta chains from one sample, sequenced in a study of OX40 agonist ivuxolimab in advanced cancers. This table comes from immunoSEQ multiplex PCR, and its TCRdb copy is limited to in-frame clones, with some not included. The sample shows 60,000 to 100,000 clones, approximately 92% of them seen only once. Sequenced here: CD4+ or CD8+ T cells sorted from blood, sampled in a trial of the OX40 agonist ivuxolimab. These receptors were collected from an adult with an advanced solid tumor such as melanoma, head and neck, liver or kidney cancer. Both conserved end residues are part of each CDR3. D genes are given only for firm matches. The size entry is marked missing in some rows and otherwise reads once, few, many or a size class.

d_gene | abundance | j_gene | len | v_gene | CDR3nt | CDR3aa
. | . | TRBJ2-1 | 15 | TRBV10-3 | TGTGCCATCAGTGACTCGGCTGAGGCCTACAATGAGCAGTTCTTC | CAISDSAEAYNEQFF
. | few | TRBJ2-1 | 12 | TRBV6-6 | TGTGCCAGCAGCCTCCTTGGTTATGAGCAGTTCTTC | CASSLLGYEQFF
TRBD2 | . | TRBJ2-5 | 20 | TRBV6-7 | TGTGCCAGCAGTTACTCGGGTAGCGGGAGGGCCGATGAGCCGAAAGGGGCCCAGTACTTC | CASSYSGSGRADEPKGAQYF
TRBD1 | . | TRBJ1-2 | 15 | TRBV5-5 | TGTGCCAGCAGCCCGATGGAGGGACAGGGGTATGGCTACACCTTC | CASSPMEGQGYGYTF
TRBD2 | . | TRBJ2-5 | 16 | TRBV4-1 | TGCGCCAGCAGCCATCAACTAGCGAACTACCAAGAGACCCAGTACTTC | CASSHQLANYQETQYF
TRBD2 | . | TRBJ2-2 | 14 | TRBV7-9 | TGTGCCATCCCAGTGGCGGGAGACCTCGGGGAGCTGTTTTTT | CAIPVAGDLGELFF
. | . | TRBJ1-4 | 14 | TRBV6-5 | TGTGCCAGCAGTTACAGGGGGGGTAGTGAAAAACTGTTTTTT | CASSYRGGSEKLFF
TRBD2 | . | TRBJ2-1 | 17 | TRBV19 | TGTGCCAGTAGGGAGCGGACTAGCGGGAGGTCTTACAATGAGCAGTTCTTC | CASRERTSGRSYNEQFF
. | . | TRBJ1-1 | 13 | TRBV6-5 | TGTGCCAGCACTCAGCCGGCAGGCGCTGAAGCTTTCTTT | CASTQPAGAEAFF
TRBD1 | . | TRBJ1-2 | 14 | TRBV5-6 | TGTGCCAGCAGCGAGGTCGGACAGGTCTATGGCTACACCTTC | CASSEVGQVYGYTF
. | . | TRBJ1-1 | 14 | TRBV28 | TGTGCCAGCAGACCAGGGTTTTTGAACACTGAAGCTTTCTTT | CASRPGFLNTEAFF
TRBD1 | few | TRBJ1-1 | 14 | TRBV11-2 | TGTGCCAGCAGCGCTCAGGGGGGGAACACTGAAGCTTTCTTT | CASSAQGGNTEAFF
TRBD2 | . | TRBJ2-5 | 13 | TRBV10-3 | TGTGCCATCAGTCGACTAGCGGGAGAGACCCAGTACTTC | CAISRLAGETQYF
TRBD1 | . | TRBJ1-2 | 14 | TRBV7-9 | TGTGCCAGCAGCTTAGGACAGGGGGCGCGCGGCTACACCTTC | CASSLGQGARGYTF
TRBD1 | . | TRBJ2-5 | 16 | TRBV27 | TGTGCCAGCAGTTTATGGGGACAGGGGGCTGTAGAGACCCAGTACTTC | CASSLWGQGAVETQYF
TRBD1 | . | TRBJ1-2 | 15 | TRBV27 | TGTGCCAGCAGTTTATCCGGACAGGGCTTACGTGGCTACACCTTC | CASSLSGQGLRGYTF
. | . | TRBJ1-2 | 13 | TRBV7-2 | TGTGCCAGCAGCTTCCGCGGGGGCTATGGCTACACCTTC | CASSFRGGYGYTF
TRBD1 | . | TRBJ2-7 | 15 | TRBV6-5 | TGTGCCAGCAGTCGCCGGGACAGGCTTCGCGACGAGCAGTACTTC | CASSRRDRLRDEQYF
. | . | TRBJ1-3 | 13 | TRBV7-9 | TGTGCCAGCAGCTTAAACGACAGAAACACCATATATTTT | CASSLNDRNTIYF
TRBD2 | once | TRBJ2-7 | 15 | TRBV6-1 | TGTGCCAGCGGCGGACTAGCGGGGGCACCCTACGAGCAGTACTTC | CASGGLAGAPYEQYF
. | . | TRBJ2-1 | 16 | TRBV6-5 | TGTGCCAGCAGTTACGGCTACCCAAACTCCTACAATGAGCAGTTCTTC | CASSYGYPNSYNEQFF
TRBD2 | . | TRBJ2-3 | 15 | TRBV4-3 | TGCGCCAGCAGCCAAGGACTAGCGGGAGGAGATACGCAGTATTTT | CASSQGLAGGDTQYF
. | . | TRBJ1-2 | 14 | TRBV19 | TGTGCCAGTAGTCCCCGCGGCTCCAACTATGGCTACACCTTC | CASSPRGSNYGYTF
. | . | TRBJ1-4 | 19 | TRBV4-2 | TGTGCCAGCAGCCAAGATAGTCGAGGGGGGTTTTCAACTAATGAAAAACTGTTTTTT | CASSQDSRGGFSTNEKLFF
TRBD2 | . | TRBJ2-1 | 16 | TRBV11-3 | TGTGCCAGCAGCCCCACAACTAGCGGGAGGGTGAATGAGCAGTTCTTC | CASSPTTSGRVNEQFF
TRBD2 | . | TRBJ2-5 | 16 | TRBV7-9 | TGTGCCAGCAGCCCTGGAGGATGGGGAGGGCTGGAGACCCAGTACTTC | CASSPGGWGGLETQYF
. | . | TRBJ2-6 | 19 | TRBV5-1 | TGCGCCAGCAGCTTGAACCGTGGAGGGATCTACTCTGGGGCCAACGTCCTGACTTTC | CASSLNRGGIYSGANVLTF
TRBD2 | . | TRBJ2-1 | 12 | TRBV7-2 | TGTGCCAGCAGCTTAATAGCGGGACCCCAGTTCTTC | CASSLIAGPQFF
. | . | TRBJ2-5 | 10 | TRBV7-9 | TGTGCCAGCAGCCTAACGCCGCAGTACTTC | CASSLTPQYF
TRBD2 | once | TRBJ2-5 | 16 | TRBV6-4 | TGTGCCATGGAGAACCTAGCGGGAGTTAAAGGGGAGACCCAGTACTTC | CAMENLAGVKGETQYF